This T cell receptor beta chain was recovered during a study of shared clonotypes between healthy human individuals. Assay used: immunoSEQ multiplex PCR; TCRdb lists only in-frame clones, some missing. Found here are around 580,000 clones, more than 95% of them singletons; the top ten hold around 0.3%. The germline V gene has CDR1 SGHTA and CDR2 FQGNSA. Trimming took 2 bases from V and 8 from J; bases not matched to a gene: 12. CDR3 length: 16 amino acids. The naive CD8 fraction comprised CD45RO-negative cells positively selected for CCR7 and excluded terminally differentiated effector memory CD45RA+ cells.

J is TRBJ2-1 and V is TRBV7-2, with TRBD2 matching 7 bases. The sequence derives from a young man in good health. Sequencing input: naive CD8+ T cells sorted from blood. The CDR3 region has the DNA TGTGCCAGCAGCTTACCTGGGCTAGCGGCTAGGGATGAGCAGTTCTTC. It is translated as CASSLPGLAARDEQFF.